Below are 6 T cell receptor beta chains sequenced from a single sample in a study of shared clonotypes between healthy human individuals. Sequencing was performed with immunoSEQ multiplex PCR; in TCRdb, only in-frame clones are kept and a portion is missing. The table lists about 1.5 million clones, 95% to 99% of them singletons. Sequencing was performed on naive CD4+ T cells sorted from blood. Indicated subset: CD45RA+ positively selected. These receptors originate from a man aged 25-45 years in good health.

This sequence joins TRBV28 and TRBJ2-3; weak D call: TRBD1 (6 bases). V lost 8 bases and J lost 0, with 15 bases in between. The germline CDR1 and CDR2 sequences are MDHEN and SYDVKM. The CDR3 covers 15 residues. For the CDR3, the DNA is TGTGCCAGCGGGTTGCAGGGGCCTAGCACAGATACGCAGTATTTT. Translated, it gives CASGLQGPSTDTQYF. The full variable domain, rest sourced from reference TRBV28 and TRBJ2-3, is DVKVTQSSRYLVKRTGEKVFLECVQDMDHENMFWYRQDPGLGLRLIYFSYDVKMKEKGDIPEGYSVSREKKERFSLILESASTNQTSMYLCASGLQGPSTDTQYFGPGTRLTVL.

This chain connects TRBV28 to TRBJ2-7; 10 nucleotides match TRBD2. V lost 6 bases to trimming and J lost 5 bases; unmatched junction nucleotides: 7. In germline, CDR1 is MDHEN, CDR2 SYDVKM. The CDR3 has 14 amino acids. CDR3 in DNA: TGTGCCAGCAGAACTAGCGGGGTTAGAGACGAGCAGTACTTC. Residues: CASRTSGVRDEQYF. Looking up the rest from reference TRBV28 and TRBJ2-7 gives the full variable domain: DVKVTQSSRYLVKRTGEKVFLECVQDMDHENMFWYRQDPGLGLRLIYFSYDVKMKEKGDIPEGYSVSREKKERFSLILESASTNQTSMYLCASRTSGVRDEQYFGPGTRLTVT.

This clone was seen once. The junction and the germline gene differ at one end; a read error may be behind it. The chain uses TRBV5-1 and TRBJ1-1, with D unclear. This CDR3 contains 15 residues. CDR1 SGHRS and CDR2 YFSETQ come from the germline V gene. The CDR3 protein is CASSFGISGDTEAFF. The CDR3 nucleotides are TGTGCCAGCAGCTTTGGGATTTCGGGAGACACTGAAGCTTTCTTT.

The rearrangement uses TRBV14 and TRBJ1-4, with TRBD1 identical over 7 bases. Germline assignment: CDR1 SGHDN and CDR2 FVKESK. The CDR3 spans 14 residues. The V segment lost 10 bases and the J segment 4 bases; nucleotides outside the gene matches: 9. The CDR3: CAIMPRGFNEKLFF. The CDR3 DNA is TGTGCCATTATGCCCAGGGGGTTTAATGAAAAACTGTTTTTT.

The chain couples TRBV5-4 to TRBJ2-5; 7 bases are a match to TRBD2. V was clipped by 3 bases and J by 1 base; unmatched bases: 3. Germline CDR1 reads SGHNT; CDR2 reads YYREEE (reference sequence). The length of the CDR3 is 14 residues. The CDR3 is CASSYKRGQETQYF. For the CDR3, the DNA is TGTGCCAGCAGCTACAAGCGGGGCCAAGAGACCCAGTACTTC.

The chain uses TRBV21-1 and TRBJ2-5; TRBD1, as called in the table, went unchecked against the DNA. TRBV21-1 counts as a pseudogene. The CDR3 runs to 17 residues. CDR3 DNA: TGTGCCAGCAACGGCTCCAGGGACAGGGGGCTAGGGGAGACCCAGTACTTC. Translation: CASNGSRDRGLGETQYF.